The 7 T cell receptor beta chains below all came from one sample that was sequenced in a study of identical twins listed by TCRdb under 2016. Receptor libraries were prepared by 5' RACE. TCRdb names Illumina HiSeq 2000 as the instrument used. Through fastp at Q25 and MiXCR, TCRdb rebuilt clones from the public reads, retaining in-frame beta chains. Here each entry gathers all rows of one CDR3 protein and keeps the most common genes and DNA. The sample profile shows about 920,000 distinct CDR3 sequences; 12% of them were found once. The top ten constitute under 2% of the sample. These same records also appear under a second study, on yellow fever vaccine responses in identical twins.

Sequenced sample: PBMCs. These receptors originate from a young woman in good health.

The CDR3 nucleotides are TGTGCCAGCAGTGGCGTGGGGGAAAAGTATGAAAAACTGTTTTTT. Translated, it gives CASSGVGEKYEKLFF. The chain links TRBV25-1 to TRBJ1-4, with a tentative D call TRBD1 (5 bases). V lost 4 bases and J 6 bases, leaving 15 bases between the germline ends. There are 15 residues in the CDR3. Germline V gene data show CDR1 as MGHDK and CDR2 as SYGVNS.

The table lists this clonotype with a few counts. The chain is built from TRBV20-1 and TRBJ2-7; no firm D call. Trimming took off 3 bases at V and 2 bases at J, with 11 bases between the two ends. The CDR3 is made up of 13 amino acids. The germline V gene encodes CDR1 DFQATT and CDR2 SNEGSKA (reference sequence). In DNA, the CDR3 is TGCAGTGCTAGGGTCGCGAACACCTACGAGCAGTACTTC. Translated, it gives CSARVANTYEQYF.

The chain couples TRBV28 to TRBJ2-2; D perhaps matches TRBD2 (5 bases). This CDR3 comprises 14 residues. Trimming cost V 8 bases and J 0 bases, with 10 bases left between them. Germline V lookup: CDR1 MDHEN, CDR2 SYDVKM. The CDR3 nucleotides are TGTGCCAGCTTCAGCGGACCGAACACCGGGGAGCTGTTTTTT. It yields the protein CASFSGPNTGELFF.

The chain uses TRBV12-3 or TRBV12-4 and TRBJ1-5; D is possibly TRBD1 (5 bases). CDR3 length: 14 residues. V lost 5 bases and J 9 bases, leaving 17 bases between the germline ends. In DNA, the CDR3 is TGTGCCAGCAGTGCCGGGACTGCCCTTTGGCCCCAGCATTTT. It encodes CASSAGTALWPQHF.

This clonotype has only a few counts. The V gene is TRBV28, the J gene TRBJ2-7; possibly TRBD1 for D (6 bases). With 7 bases removed from V and 2 bases from J, the gap between germline ends came to 18 bases. This CDR3 is built from 15 residues. Germline V gene lookup returns CDR1 MDHEN and CDR2 SYDVKM. CDR3 sequence: CASTVTQGFAYEQYF. CDR3 in DNA: TGTGCCAGCACTGTAACACAGGGATTTGCCTACGAGCAGTACTTC.

A few counts support this clonotype. The chain links TRBV20-1 to TRBJ1-1; D unresolved. The germline V and J ends were trimmed by 3 bases and 0 bases, with 8 bases remaining between them. The CDR3 extends over 13 amino acids. CDR1 DFQATT and CDR2 SNEGSKA come from the germline V gene (reference sequence). DNA of the CDR3: TGCAGTGCTAGCCTTGGGGTGAACACTGAAGCTTTCTTT. This sequence encodes CSASLGVNTEAFF.

This clonotype has a handful of counts. The rearrangement links TRBV7-2 to TRBJ2-5; 9 bases match TRBD2. The V segment lost 3 bases and the J segment 4 bases; nucleotides outside the gene matches: 6. Germline V CDR1 and CDR2: SGHTA, FQGNSA. The CDR3 loop spans 15 amino acids. The CDR3 nucleotides read TGTGCCAGCAGCTTGACTAGCGGTTGGGGAGAGACCCAGTACTTC. It is translated as CASSLTSGWGETQYF.